Listed below are T cell receptor beta chains from one sample, sequenced in a study of blood T cell repertoires in COVID-19. Sequencing used immunoSEQ multiplex PCR; TCRdb keeps in-frame clones, though not all of them. The sample holds some 260,000 clones, about three quarters seen once. The sample comprised peripheral blood. The receptors come from an elderly woman with acute or convalescent COVID-19. Each CDR3 is given with its conserved first and last residue. The D gene is left open where the match is weak. The listing skips clone size in some rows; elsewhere it reads once, few, many or a size class.

TRBJ2-1 TRBD2 TRBV4-1 - CASSHPDREGSQFF TGCGCCAGCAGCCATCCCGATAGGGAGGGGAGCCAGTTCTTC
TRBJ2-2 TRBD2 TRBV3-1/TRBV3-2 - CASSQGSGVGELFF TGTGCCAGCAGCCAGGGTAGCGGGGTCGGGGAGCTGTTTTTT
TRBJ2-3 - TRBV6-5 few CASIQQGAKGDTQYF TGTGCCAGCATCCAACAGGGTGCGAAGGGAGATACGCAGTATTTT
TRBJ1-2 TRBD1 TRBV3-1/TRBV3-2 - CASSLTGGNYGYTF TGTGCCAGCAGCCTCACAGGGGGCAACTATGGCTACACCTTC
TRBJ2-7 - TRBV6-5 - CASRARQNYEQYF TGTGCCAGCAGGGCGAGGCAGAACTACGAGCAGTACTTC
TRBJ2-2 - TRBV5-4 few CASSSSRGGAGELFF TGTGCCAGCAGCTCGTCCAGGGGTGGCGCCGGGGAGCTGTTTTTT
TRBJ2-3 TRBD1 TRBV4-2 - CASSQVQDRGTDTQYF TGTGCCAGCAGCCAAGTGCAGGACAGGGGAACAGATACGCAGTATTTT
TRBJ1-2 - TRBV6-5 - CASRSRAPDYGYTF TGTGCCAGCAGGTCCAGGGCCCCTGACTATGGCTACACCTTC
TRBJ2-5 TRBD2 TRBV5-4 - CASSATGTSGRAGETQYF TGTGCCAGCAGCGCAACAGGGACTAGCGGGAGGGCCGGAGAGACCCAGTACTTC
TRBJ1-6 TRBD1 TRBV2 - CASMGQGDSPLHF TGTGCCAGCATGGGGCAGGGGGATTCACCCCTCCACTTT
TRBJ1-3 - TRBV4-1 - CASSQESSAGNTIYF TGCGCCAGCAGCCAAGAATCCAGCGCTGGAAACACCATATATTTT
TRBJ1-6 - TRBV6-5 - CASSYSNIGNSPLHF TGTGCCAGCAGTTACTCGAATATTGGCAATTCACCCCTCCACTTT
TRBJ1-4 - TRBV19 - CATRQVRASNEKLFF TGTGCCACCCGACAGGTACGGGCGTCTAATGAAAAACTGTTTTTT
TRBJ1-1 - TRBV6-2/TRBV6-3 - CASSSRGSVNTEAFF TGTGCCAGCAGCTCTAGGGGGTCGGTAAACACTGAAGCTTTCTTT
TRBJ2-5 TRBD1 TRBV10-3 - CAIRAGQGSLQETQYF TGTGCCATCAGGGCGGGACAGGGGTCCCTCCAAGAGACCCAGTACTTC
TRBJ1-5 TRBD1 TRBV6-5 - CASSTQGQQPQHF TGTGCCAGCAGTACCCAGGGACAGCAGCCCCAGCATTTT
TRBJ1-5 - TRBV7-9 - CASSPTELGNQPQHF TGTGCCAGCAGCCCGACAGAGCTAGGCAATCAGCCCCAGCATTTT
TRBJ1-5 - TRBV18 - CASSPRSDQPQHF TGTGCCAGCTCACCCCGATCGGATCAGCCCCAGCATTTT
TRBJ2-5 TRBD2 TRBV11-2 - CASSLSSGGVRETQYF TGTGCCAGCAGCTTATCTAGCGGGGGGGTCCGAGAGACCCAGTACTTC
TRBJ2-7 TRBD2 TRBV7-2 - CASSSQSGSSYEQYF TGTGCCAGCAGCTCACAAAGCGGGAGCTCCTACGAGCAGTACTTC
TRBJ1-1 TRBD1 TRBV7-2 - CASSQGQMNTEAFF TGTGCCAGCAGCCAGGGACAGATGAACACTGAAGCTTTCTTT
TRBJ2-7 TRBD1 TRBV7-2 - CASSLNRGSYEQYF TGTGCCAGCAGCTTAAACAGGGGGTCCTACGAGCAGTACTTC
TRBJ1-2 - TRBV3-1/TRBV3-2 - CASSQVTEYGYTF TGTGCCAGCAGCCAAGTAACCGAGTATGGCTACACCTTC
TRBJ2-3 TRBD2 TRBV13 - CASSGRLAGGPYGADTQYF TGTGCCAGCAGCGGAAGACTAGCGGGGGGGCCTTATGGGGCAGATACGCAGTATTTT
TRBJ1-1 TRBD1 TRBV6-6 - CASSYLDRGTEAFF TGTGCCAGCAGCTACCTAGACAGGGGCACTGAAGCTTTCTTT
TRBJ1-1 TRBD1 TRBV7-2 - CASSLGLPQDRTTPGAFF TGTGCCAGCAGCTTAGGATTACCCCAGGACAGGACCACCCCGGGGGCTTTCTTT
TRBJ1-2 - TRBV19 - CASSRPGISFRGYTF TGTGCCAGTAGTCGACCAGGGATATCTTTCCGCGGCTACACCTTC
TRBJ1-5 - TRBV6-2/TRBV6-3 - CASSTTGITQPQHF TGTGCCAGCAGTACTACAGGGATAACTCAGCCCCAGCATTTT
TRBJ2-7 - TRBV7-9 - CASSSQGGTYEQYF TGTGCCAGCAGCTCCCAGGGTGGGACCTACGAGCAGTACTTC
TRBJ1-1 TRBD1 TRBV18 - CASSLQGGTEAFF TGTGCCAGCTCACTACAGGGGGGGACTGAAGCTTTCTTT
TRBJ2-3 - TRBV19 - CASSIGGGTDTQYF TGTGCCAGTAGTATTGGGGGAGGAACAGATACGCAGTATTTT
TRBJ2-3 TRBD2 TRBV6-5 - CASSWTSGGFTDTQYF TGTGCCAGCAGTTGGACTAGCGGGGGGTTCACAGATACGCAGTATTTT
TRBJ2-7 TRBD2 TRBV10-1 - CASRAGVIYEQYF TGCGCCAGCAGAGCGGGGGTCATCTACGAGCAGTACTTC
TRBJ2-1 TRBD1 TRBV6-5 - CASSYSDRLVF TGTGCCAGCAGTTACTCGGACAGGCTTGTCTTC
TRBJ1-4 - TRBV28 - CASSLLGEGEKLFF TGTGCCAGCAGTTTACTGGGGGAGGGGGAAAAACTGTTTTTT
TRBJ1-4 - TRBV5-6 - CASSLTGGGTNEKLFF TGTGCCAGCAGCTTGACCGGAGGAGGTACTAATGAAAAACTGTTTTTT
TRBJ2-1 TRBD2 TRBV5-1 - CASSWAPLGGSGSSYNEQFF TGCGCCAGCAGCTGGGCCCCTTTGGGCGGGAGCGGGAGCTCCTACAATGAGCAGTTCTTC
TRBJ2-2 - TRBV7-2 - CASSLGSGPGELFF TGTGCCAGCAGCTTAGGAAGTGGCCCCGGGGAGCTGTTTTTT
TRBJ1-1 - TRBV3-1/TRBV3-2 - CASSQVGRDGAFF TGTGCCAGCAGCCAAGTGGGCAGGGATGGAGCTTTCTTT
TRBJ1-2 TRBD1 TRBV9 - CASSVVPQGPDTF TGTGCCAGCAGCGTAGTACCACAGGGGCCTGACACCTTC
TRBJ2-7 TRBD2 TRBV4-1 - CASSQRSRGGLSYEQYF TGCGCCAGCAGCCAACGATCGCGGGGGGGCCTCTCCTACGAGCAGTACTTC
TRBJ1-2 TRBD1 TRBV9 - CASSSPDREAYGYTF TGTGCCAGCAGCTCCCCGGACAGGGAGGCCTATGGCTACACCTTC
TRBJ1-6 TRBD1 TRBV27 few CASSHEGLTGGNSPLHF TGTGCCAGCAGCCACGAGGGGCTGACAGGGGGCAATTCACCCCTCCACTTT
TRBJ2-3 - TRBV6-5 - CASSLARGTDTQYF TGTGCCAGCAGTTTAGCGAGGGGGACAGATACGCAGTATTTT
TRBJ1-1 TRBD1 TRBV19 many CASTPAGTGKTEAFF TGTGCCAGCACTCCCGCCGGGACAGGGAAGACTGAAGCTTTCTTT
TRBJ1-2 - TRBV15 - CATSSMSRNYGYTF TGTGCCACCAGCAGTATGAGCCGAAACTATGGCTACACCTTC
TRBJ1-2 TRBD1 TRBV5-1 - CASSSLTGQKRGYTF TGCGCCAGCAGCTCCTTGACAGGGCAGAAGAGAGGCTACACCTTC
TRBJ1-5 TRBD1 TRBV29-1 many CSVELPGGGQPQHF TGCAGCGTTGAATTACCAGGGGGCGGTCAGCCCCAGCATTTT
TRBJ1-4 TRBD1 TRBV7-9 - CASSFGTGVTNEKLFF TGTGCCAGCAGCTTTGGGACAGGGGTCACTAATGAAAAACTGTTTTTT
TRBJ2-2 TRBD1 TRBV5-4 - CASSAGTANTGELFF TGTGCCAGCAGCGCCGGGACAGCGAACACCGGGGAGCTGTTTTTT
TRBJ2-1 TRBD2 TRBV6-5 - CASRASGRGNEQFF TGTGCCAGCAGAGCTAGCGGGAGGGGGAATGAGCAGTTCTTC